This T cell receptor (beta chain) was sequenced in a study of T cells after yellow fever vaccination. TCRdb re-derived calls from the 5' RACE reads in MiXCR, one entry per CDR3 protein. The data contain more than 110,000 distinct CDR3 sequences, just over 6.5% of them singletons. Trimming took 2 bases from V and 5 from J, leaving 8 bases between them. Germline V lookup: CDR1 SGHDN, CDR2 FVKESK. The CDR3 runs 13 residues. Overall study findings and caveats: Boosting was followed by the reappearance of most primary-vaccination clones (roughly 96% CD4, around 86% CD8). CD4 and CD8 compartments shared a small share of clonotypes, likely from convergent recombination. A weaker but faster secondary response was observed, peaking on day 5 versus 15.

At least ten counts were recorded for this clonotype. Its antigen is as yet unknown. The receptor was isolated from a man aged 25 to 45 who received the YFV17D yellow fever vaccine. The gene calls are TRBV14 and TRBJ2-3; weak D call: TRBD1 (5 bases). Sequenced here: CD4+ T cells sorted from PBMCs, sampled 10 days after the yellow fever booster vaccination. CDR3 region: CASSQSRGDTQYF. The CDR3 bases are TGTGCCAGCAGCCAAAGTAGGGGAGATACGCAGTATTTT.